Below are 2 T cell receptor beta chains sequenced from a single sample in a study of cytomegalovirus exposure and HLA in healthy donors. The PCR contained 60 Vbeta and 13 Jbeta primers. Only in-frame clones appear in the TCRdb table, and some are missing; sequencing was by immunoSEQ multiplex PCR. This table has a few hundred thousand clones, 85% to 90% appearing once. Sequencing was done on a sample of PBMCs. The source is a young woman in good health and CMV-seronegative.

Here the CDR3 DNA reads TGCGCCAGCAGCACAGGAGAAGATACGCAGTATTTT. This encodes CASSTGEDTQYF. The chain is built from TRBV5-1 and TRBJ2-3; possible D gene TRBD1, 5 bases. Germline CDR1 SGHRS, CDR2 YFSETQ. CDR3 length: 12 residues. Trimming removed 4 bases at V and 5 bases at J, with 8 bases between.

This clone appeared once. The CDR3 DNA is TGTGCCATCAGCCCGGGACTAGCGGGAGGGAAAGACAATGAGCAGTTCTTC. Translated, it gives CAISPGLAGGKDNEQFF. The gene calls are TRBV10-3 and TRBJ2-1; 16 nucleotides line up with TRBD2. Germline CDR1 is ENHRY and CDR2 is SYGVKD. The CDR3 runs to 17 residues. The junction had 7 bases not matched to a gene; V was cut back by 6 bases and J by 5 bases.